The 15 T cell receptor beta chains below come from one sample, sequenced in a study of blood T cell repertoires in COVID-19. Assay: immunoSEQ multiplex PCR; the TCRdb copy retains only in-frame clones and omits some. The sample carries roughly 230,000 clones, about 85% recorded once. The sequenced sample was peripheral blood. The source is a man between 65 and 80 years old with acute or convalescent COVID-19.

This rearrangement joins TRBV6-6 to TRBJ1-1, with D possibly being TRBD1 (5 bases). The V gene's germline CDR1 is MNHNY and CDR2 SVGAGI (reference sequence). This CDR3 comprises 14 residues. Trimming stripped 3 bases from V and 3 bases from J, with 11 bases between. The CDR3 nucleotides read TGTGCCAGCAGTTATCCCGAGACAGACACTGAAGCTTTCTTT. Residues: CASSYPETDTEAFF.

The CDR3 loop is CASSLASGSRYEQYF. DNA for the CDR3: TGTGCCAGCAGCTTAGCTAGCGGGAGTAGGTACGAGCAGTACTTC. This chain links TRBV11-2 with TRBJ2-7; TRBD2 matches at 10 bases. The junction had 4 bases not matched to a gene; V was cut back by 1 base and J by 4 bases. The CDR3 consists of 15 residues. Germline values: CDR1 SGHAT, CDR2 FQNNGV. The full variable domain, rest sourced from reference TRBV11-2 and TRBJ2-7, is EAGVAQSPRYKIIEKRQSVAFWCNPISGHATLYWYQQILGQGPKLLIQFQNNGVVDDSQLPKDRFSAERLKGVDSTLKIQPAKLEDSAVYLCASSLASGSRYEQYFGPGTRLTVT.

The CDR3 reads CASSSDRETEAFF. DNA of the CDR3: TGTGCCAGCAGCTCGGACAGGGAGACTGAAGCTTTCTTT. The V and J genes are TRBV7-3 and TRBJ1-1; 8 bases align to TRBD1. Trimming at V came to 4 bases and at J to 5 bases, leaving 3 bases not matched to a gene. This CDR3 region has 13 residues. CDR1 SGHTA and CDR2 FQGTGA come from the germline V gene.

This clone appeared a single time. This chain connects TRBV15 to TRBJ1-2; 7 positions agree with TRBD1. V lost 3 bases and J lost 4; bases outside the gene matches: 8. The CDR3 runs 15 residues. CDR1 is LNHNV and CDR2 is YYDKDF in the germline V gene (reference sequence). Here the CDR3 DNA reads TGTGCCACCAGCAGGGGACGACAGGGTTTCTATGGCTACACCTTC. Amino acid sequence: CATSRGRQGFYGYTF.

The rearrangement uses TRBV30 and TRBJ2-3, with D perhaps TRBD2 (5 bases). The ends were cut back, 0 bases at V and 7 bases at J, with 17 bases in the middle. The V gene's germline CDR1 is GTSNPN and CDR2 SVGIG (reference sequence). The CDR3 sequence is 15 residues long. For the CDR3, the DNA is TGTGCCTGGAGTGTACGGTCAACGGGAAGGAATACGCAGTATTTT. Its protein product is CAWSVRSTGRNTQYF.

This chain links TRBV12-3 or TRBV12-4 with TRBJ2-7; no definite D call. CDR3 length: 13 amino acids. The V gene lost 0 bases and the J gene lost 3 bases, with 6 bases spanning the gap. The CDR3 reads CASSLASDYEQYF. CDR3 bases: TGTGCCAGCAGTTTAGCGTCAGACTACGAGCAGTACTTC.

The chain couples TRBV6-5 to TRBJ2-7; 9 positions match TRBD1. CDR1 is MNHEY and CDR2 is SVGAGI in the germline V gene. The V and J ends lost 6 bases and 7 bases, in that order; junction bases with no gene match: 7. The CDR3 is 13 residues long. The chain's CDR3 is CASSRDRDQEQYF. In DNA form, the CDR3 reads TGTGCCAGCAGCCGGGACAGGGATCAAGAGCAGTACTTC.

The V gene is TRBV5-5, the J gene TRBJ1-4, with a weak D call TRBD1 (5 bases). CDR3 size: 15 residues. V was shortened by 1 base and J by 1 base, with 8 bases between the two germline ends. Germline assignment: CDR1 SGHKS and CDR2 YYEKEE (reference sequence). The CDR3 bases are TGTGCCAGCAGCTTGATAGGGGTAACTAATGAAAAACTGTTTTTT. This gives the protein CASSLIGVTNEKLFF. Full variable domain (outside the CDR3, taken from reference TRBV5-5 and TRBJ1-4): DAGVTQSPTHLIKTRGQQVTLRCSPISGHKSVSWYQQVLGQGPQFIFQYYEKEERGRGNFPDRFSARQFPNYSSELNVNALLLGDSALYLCASSLIGVTNEKLFFGSGTQLSVL.

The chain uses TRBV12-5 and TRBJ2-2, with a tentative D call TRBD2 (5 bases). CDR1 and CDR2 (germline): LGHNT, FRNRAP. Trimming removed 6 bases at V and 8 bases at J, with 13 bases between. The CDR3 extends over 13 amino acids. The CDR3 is CASGLPPGGELFF. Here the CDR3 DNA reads TGTGCTAGTGGCCTCCCCCCGGGAGGGGAGCTGTTTTTT.

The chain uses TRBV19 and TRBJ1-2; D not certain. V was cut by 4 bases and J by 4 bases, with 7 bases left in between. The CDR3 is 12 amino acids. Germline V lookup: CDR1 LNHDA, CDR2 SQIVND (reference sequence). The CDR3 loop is CASSTSSYGYTF. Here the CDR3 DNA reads TGTGCCAGTAGTACCTCGAGCTATGGCTACACCTTC.

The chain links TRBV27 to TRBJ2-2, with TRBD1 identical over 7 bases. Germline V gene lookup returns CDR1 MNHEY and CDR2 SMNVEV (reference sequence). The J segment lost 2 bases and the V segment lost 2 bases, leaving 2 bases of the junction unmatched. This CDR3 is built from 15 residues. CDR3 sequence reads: CASSLGTVNTGELFF. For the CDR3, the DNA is TGTGCCAGCAGTTTAGGGACAGTCAACACCGGGGAGCTGTTTTTT.

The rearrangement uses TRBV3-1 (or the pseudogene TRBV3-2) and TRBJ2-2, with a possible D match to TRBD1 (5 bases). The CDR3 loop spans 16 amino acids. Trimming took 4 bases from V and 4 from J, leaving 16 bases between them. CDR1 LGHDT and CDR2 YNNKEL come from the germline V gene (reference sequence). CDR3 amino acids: CASSRLQGGSTGELFF. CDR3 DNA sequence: TGTGCCAGCAGCCGACTCCAGGGCGGTAGCACCGGGGAGCTGTTTTTT.

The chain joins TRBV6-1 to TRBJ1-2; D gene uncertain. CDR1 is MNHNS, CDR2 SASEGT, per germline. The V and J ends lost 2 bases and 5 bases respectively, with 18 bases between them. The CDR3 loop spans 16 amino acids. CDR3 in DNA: TGTGCCAGCAGTGAAAATCTTATTGGACTGTCGTATGGCTACACCTTC. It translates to CASSENLIGLSYGYTF.

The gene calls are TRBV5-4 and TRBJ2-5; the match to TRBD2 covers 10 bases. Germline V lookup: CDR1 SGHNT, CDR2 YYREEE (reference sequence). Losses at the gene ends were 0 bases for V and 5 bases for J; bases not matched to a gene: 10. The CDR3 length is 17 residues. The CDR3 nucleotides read TGTGCCAGCAGCTTGGAGGCTAGCGGGAGTAGAATCGAGACCCAGTACTTC. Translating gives CASSLEASGSRIETQYF.

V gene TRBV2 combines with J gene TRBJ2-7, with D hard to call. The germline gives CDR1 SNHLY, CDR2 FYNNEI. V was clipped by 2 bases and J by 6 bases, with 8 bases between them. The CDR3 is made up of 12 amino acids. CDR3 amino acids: CASSEMAGEQYF. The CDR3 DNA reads TGTGCCAGCAGTGAAATGGCAGGCGAGCAGTACTTC.